The text below deals with one T cell receptor beta chain. The repertoire was sequenced with immunoSEQ multiplex PCR; TCRdb's copy has only in-frame clones and lacks some. The sample includes 97,000 or so clones, approximately 88% seen only once; the top ten take 4.5%. The data stem from a study of blood T cell repertoires in COVID-19. Study overall: T cells, B-cell-depleted T cells, or PBMCs provided the cDNA or gDNA that served as material.

Germline loops: CDR1 SNHLY, CDR2 FYNNEI. The CDR3 extends over 14 amino acids. Germline trimming cut 7 bases from V and 3 bases from J; bases unmatched to any gene: 8. V and J are TRBV2 and TRBJ1-1; 7 bases are shared with TRBD1. What was sequenced was peripheral blood. This TCR derives from a human donor in a cohort sampled during active COVID-19. The CDR3 spells CASTDLTGDTEAFF. CDR3 DNA sequence: TGTGCCAGCACCGATCTAACAGGGGACACTGAAGCTTTCTTT.